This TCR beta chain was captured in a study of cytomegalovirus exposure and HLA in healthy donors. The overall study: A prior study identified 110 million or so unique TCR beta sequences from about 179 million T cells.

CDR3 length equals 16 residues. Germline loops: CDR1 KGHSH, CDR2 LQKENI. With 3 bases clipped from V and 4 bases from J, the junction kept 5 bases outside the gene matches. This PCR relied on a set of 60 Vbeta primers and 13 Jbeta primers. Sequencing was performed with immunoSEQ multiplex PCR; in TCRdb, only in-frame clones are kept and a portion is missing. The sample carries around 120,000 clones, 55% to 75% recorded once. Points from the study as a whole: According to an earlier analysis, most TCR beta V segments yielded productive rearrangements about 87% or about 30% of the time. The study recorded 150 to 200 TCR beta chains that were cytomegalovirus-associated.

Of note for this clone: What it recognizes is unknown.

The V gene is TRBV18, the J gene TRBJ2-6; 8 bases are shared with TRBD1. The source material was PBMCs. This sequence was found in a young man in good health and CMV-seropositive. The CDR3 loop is CASSPRQGSGANVLTF. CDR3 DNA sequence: TGTGCCAGCTCACCTAGACAGGGGTCCGGGGCCAACGTCCTGACTTTC.